The rows below give T cell receptor beta chains drawn from one sample of a study of Ad26.COV2.S vaccination and SARS-CoV-2 variants. This table comes from immunoSEQ multiplex PCR, and its TCRdb copy is limited to in-frame clones, with some not included. The table records more than 300,000 clones, around 85% of them present only once. The source was peripheral blood, collected in a trial of Ad26.COV2.S vaccine versus placebo. Receptor source: a person between 18 and 65 years old who received the Ad26.COV2.S COVID-19 vaccine or a placebo. The CDR3 runs from the conserved cysteine through the conserved F or W. D genes are given only for firm matches. A row's size may be missing; if present it is once, few, many or a size class.

few TRBJ1-2 TRBV6-1 TRBD1 TGTGCCAGCAGTGAAAATCACAGGGGGTACGGCTACACCTTC CASSENHRGYGYTF
- TRBJ2-1 TRBV25-1 TRBD2 TGTGCCAGCAGACCATTTCGGGGGGGGACATACAATGAGCAGTTCTTC CASRPFRGGTYNEQFF
- TRBJ2-1 TRBV11-2 - TGTGCCAGCAGCCAGTCGAGTAATGAGCAGTTCTTC CASSQSSNEQFF
- TRBJ2-3 TRBV6-2/TRBV6-3 - TGTGCCAGCAGTTATAGGAGGGGTACAGATACGCAGTATTTT CASSYRRGTDTQYF
- TRBJ2-2 TRBV5-5 TRBD2 TGTGCCAGCAGCTCAAGACTAGCGGTGAACACCGGGGAGCTGTTTTTT CASSSRLAVNTGELFF
- TRBJ2-2 TRBV10-1 TRBD2 TGCGCCAGCAGGGATAGCGGGTTGACCACCGGGGAGCTGTTTTTT CASRDSGLTTGELFF
- TRBJ2-7 TRBV18 TRBD1 TGTGCCAGCTCACTGACAGGGGGAGCCTACGAGCAGTACTTC CASSLTGGAYEQYF
few TRBJ2-7 TRBV9 - TGTGCCAGCAGCGTAGGATCCGAGGGGTCCAGCTCCTACGAGCAGTACTTC CASSVGSEGSSSYEQYF
- TRBJ2-2 TRBV5-1 - TGCGCCAGCAGCTTAAGGGGGGCATTGCCCGGGGAGCTGTTTTTT CASSLRGALPGELFF
many TRBJ1-2 TRBV7-9 TRBD1 TGTGCCAGCAGCACCCAGCAGGGGGGCAGCTTCCACGGCTACACCTTC CASSTQQGGSFHGYTF
- TRBJ2-2 TRBV28 TRBD1 TGTGCCAGCAGTCTGACAGGGGGAACCGGGGAGCTGTTTTTT CASSLTGGTGELFF
- TRBJ2-3 TRBV9 - TGTGCCAGCAGCGTAGGGAGGCCGGAATACGTCCAGTATTTT CASSVGRPEYVQYF
- TRBJ1-2 TRBV7-3 - TGTGCCAGCAGCGCATCGCAGGGGTATGGCTACACCTTC CASSASQGYGYTF
- TRBJ1-3 TRBV5-1 TRBD1 TGCGCCAGCAGCTGGGGGACAGGCTCTGGAAACACCATATATTTT CASSWGTGSGNTIYF
once TRBJ1-2 TRBV6-5 TRBD1 TGTGCCAGCAAAGTTCCGGGACAGGGAAACTATGGCTACACCTTC CASKVPGQGNYGYTF
few TRBJ2-1 TRBV3-1/TRBV3-2 - TGTGCCAGCAGCCGGTCCGGGTACAATGAGCAGTTCTTC CASSRSGYNEQFF
- TRBJ2-7 TRBV10-2 TRBD1 TGCGCCAGCAGTGAGCCGAACGGACAGGGACGAGACGAGCAGTACTTC CASSEPNGQGRDEQYF
once TRBJ1-5 TRBV28 - TGTGCCAGCAGTGCAGACAGAATCAATCAGCCCCAGCATTTT CASSADRINQPQHF
- TRBJ2-5 TRBV28 - TGTGCCAGCAGTTTTCTGGGGGGTCAAGAGACCCAGTACTTC CASSFLGGQETQYF
- TRBJ1-5 TRBV3-1/TRBV3-2 - TGTGCCAGCAGCCCGATGACTGCTCAGCCCCAGCATTTT CASSPMTAQPQHF
- TRBJ1-2 TRBV6-5 TRBD1 TGTGCCAGCAGTACACGGGACAGGGGAGTCTATGGCTACACCTTC CASSTRDRGVYGYTF
- TRBJ2-1 TRBV7-9 TRBD2 TGTGCCAGCAGCCTACTAGCGGGGGCAGGGGGTGAGCAGTTCTTC CASSLLAGAGGEQFF
few TRBJ2-7 TRBV12-5 - TGTGCTAGTGGTCTTTCCGATGGATACGAGCAGTACTTC CASGLSDGYEQYF
- TRBJ1-2 TRBV18 - TGTGCCAGCTCACCAGCCGTCACAGCTATTAACTATGGCTACACCTTC CASSPAVTAINYGYTF
- TRBJ1-2 TRBV2 TRBD1 TGTGCCAGCGGCGCCGGGACAGGGAGTTCTGGCTACACCTTC CASGAGTGSSGYTF
- TRBJ1-3 TRBV5-6 - TGTGCCAGCAGCTTCGGGGGCCGATACTCTGGAAACACCATATATTTT CASSFGGRYSGNTIYF
once TRBJ2-5 TRBV18 - TGTGCCAGCTCGCTCTCGGTAGAAGAGACCCAGTACTTC CASSLSVEETQYF
- TRBJ2-3 TRBV9 - TGTGCCAGCAGCGTAGCGACGGGGTATAGCACAGATACGCAGTATTTT CASSVATGYSTDTQYF
- TRBJ2-7 TRBV6-1 - TGTGCCAGCAGTGAAGGCGTGGACAGCTCCTACGAGCAGTACTTC CASSEGVDSSYEQYF
- TRBJ2-5 TRBV5-1 TRBD1 TGCGCCAGCAGCGGATCTTGGACAGGTGGACGGACCCAGTACTTC CASSGSWTGGRTQYF
few TRBJ2-2 TRBV6-4 - TGTGCCAGCAGTGACACGAACACCGGGGAGCTGTTTTTT CASSDTNTGELFF
- TRBJ1-1 TRBV11-3 - TGTGCCAGCAGCCACGAGACAGGAGTGAACACTGAAGCTTTCTTT CASSHETGVNTEAFF
- TRBJ1-2 TRBV5-5 TRBD1 TGTGCCAGCAGCCACAGGGGTGGAACTAACTATGGCTACACCTTC CASSHRGGTNYGYTF
- TRBJ2-7 TRBV5-1 TRBD1 TGCGCCAGCAGCAGGACAGGGGGCACCTACGAGCAGTACTTC CASSRTGGTYEQYF
- TRBJ1-2 TRBV18 - TGTGCCAGCTCACCATCAGGGGCGGACGGCTACACCTTC CASSPSGADGYTF
- TRBJ1-2 TRBV29-1 TRBD1 TGCAGCGTTGGTTGGACAGGGCAAGGCATGGGCTATGGCTACACCTTC CSVGWTGQGMGYGYTF
- TRBJ1-1 TRBV7-2 - TGTGCCAGCAGCCCACGGAGGGGTGGCACTGAAGCTTTCTTT CASSPRRGGTEAFF
once TRBJ2-7 TRBV6-5 - TGTGCCAGCAGTTCCCTCGATGGGGGGGGCCACGAGCAGTACTTC CASSSLDGGGHEQYF
- TRBJ2-7 TRBV6-5 - TGTGCCAGCAGTTACAAGGGGTACCACGAGCAGTACTTC CASSYKGYHEQYF
- TRBJ1-2 TRBV27 TRBD1 TGTGCCAGCAGTTTATTGGGACAGGGAGCTGGCTACACCTTC CASSLLGQGAGYTF
- TRBJ2-7 TRBV11-3 - TGTGCCAGCGGGCCAGTGGGGGCCCGAGCCTACGAGCAGTACTTC CASGPVGARAYEQYF
- TRBJ1-1 TRBV5-1 - TGCGCCAGCAGCTTGGGACGGGGGGCGGCTTTCTTT CASSLGRGAAFF
once TRBJ2-1 TRBV11-2 - TGTGCCAGCAGCTTAGAAGGGGAGTCTGAGCAGTTCTTC CASSLEGESEQFF
- TRBJ2-7 TRBV5-1 - TGCGCCAGCAGTTCGGACTCTACCTACGAGCAGTACTTC CASSSDSTYEQYF
- TRBJ2-2 TRBV19 - TGTGCCAGTAGTATCCAGGAGTACATCTCCGGGGAGCTGTTTTTT CASSIQEYISGELFF
- TRBJ2-4 TRBV2 - TGTGCCAGCAGTGCGCGGCAGCTCCTCCAAAACATTCAGTACTTC CASSARQLLQNIQYF